A selection of T cell receptor beta chains follows, all from one sample in a study of blood T cell repertoires in COVID-19. The table came from immunoSEQ multiplex PCR; TCRdb's copy has only in-frame clones and leaves some out. The table shows 200,000 to 250,000 clones, with 70% to 85% occurring only once. The source material was peripheral blood. The receptors here all came from a woman of 80 years or more with acute or convalescent COVID-19. The conserved cysteine and the conserved F or W are not part of the CDR3 here.

>9|TRBV30|TRBJ2-7
AWSTGVGQY
>13|TRBV19|TRBJ1-4
ASSLQGQPDEKLF
>12|TRBV29-1|TRBJ2-3
SVSSGEVADTQY
>13|TRBV27|TRBJ1-2
ASSLSGGWTVGYT
>12|TRBV19|TRBJ1-1
ASSLGQGNTEAF
>13|TRBV11-2|TRBJ2-5
ASSPQTGGGETQY
>10|TRBV28|TRBJ1-2
ASRLGTAGYT
>17|TRBV11-2|TRBJ1-1
ASSLWGPGTGSLNTEAF
>13|TRBV6-5|TRBJ1-2
ASSTTYGQTYGYT
>15|TRBV4-1|TRBJ1-6
ASSQEGQGRADSPLH
>12|TRBV27|TRBJ1-2
ASSFRDRRYGYT
>16|TRBV6-1|TRBJ2-7
ASSDQGSAGQASYEQY
>15|TRBV5-1|TRBJ1-6
ASSTQGAGSYNSPLH
>14|TRBV7-9|TRBJ2-3
ASRGLAENYTDTQY
>13|TRBV3-1/TRBV3-2|TRBJ2-3
ASSQRAGGTDTQY
>11|TRBV9|TRBJ1-1
ASSVAYRGEAF
>11|TRBV7-2|TRBJ2-1
ASSASGLNEQF
>12|TRBV2|TRBJ1-6
ASSEVERNSPLH
>13|TRBV4-2|TRBJ2-5
ASSQEPYRGETQY
>12|TRBV3-1/TRBV3-2|TRBJ2-2
ANSGLADTGELF
>12|TRBV7-8|TRBJ1-1
ASSLQDRSTEAF
>10|TRBV15|TRBJ2-7
ATADRSYEQY
>11|TRBV12-3/TRBV12-4|TRBJ2-7
ASSSSGPYEQY
>13|TRBV5-1|TRBJ2-3
ASSRSGRDTDTQY
>13|TRBV5-4|TRBJ1-1
ASRILGGRGTEAF
>12|TRBV4-2|TRBJ1-1
ASSPTGTGGEAF
>12|TRBV27|TRBJ2-7
ASSPGTGGYEQY
>13|TRBV2|TRBJ2-2
ASRKVGGAAGELF
>13|TRBV27|TRBJ2-2
ASTHRGRNTGELF
>12|TRBV28|TRBJ1-1
ASRSGETTAEAF